Here is one T cell receptor beta chain with its context. The source of the sample is a study of control samples from healthy donors and cancer patients. The method was immunoSEQ multiplex PCR; TCRdb's version includes in-frame clones alone and lacks a portion of them. The sample records around 81,000 clones, over 90% being singletons. Trimming took 7 bases from V and 5 from J, leaving 15 bases between them. The CDR3 is 12 residues long. Germline V CDR1 and CDR2: SQVTM, ANQGSEA. The sequenced sample consisted of blood. The chain carries TRBV29-1 and TRBJ2-7; D is possibly TRBD2 (6 bases). The receptor was derived from a woman aged 30 to 39 in good health. The CDR3 protein is CSAKTSLDEQYF. The CDR3 DNA is TGCAGCGCCAAGACTAGTTTGGACGAGCAGTACTTC.